The clone carrying this TCR beta chain was observed many times. TCR cDNA molecules each had a unique molecular identifier. TCRdb re-called the 5' RACE reads with MiXCR, one entry per CDR3 protein. The table records 20,000 to 30,000 distinct CDR3 sequences, about 9.8% of them present only once. Documented time point: blood at routine non-recurrence follow-up after resection. The data belong to a study of spatial heterogeneity in lung cancer. The junction had 9 bases not matched to a gene; V was cut back by 6 bases and J by 3 bases. Per germline, CDR1 MNHEY and CDR2 SVGEGT. The CDR3 length is 15 residues.

The chain combines TRBV6-2 or TRBV6-3 with TRBJ2-7, with 9 bases that match TRBD1. The TCR sequence derives from a male donor with early-stage non-small cell lung cancer. Specimen: PBMCs, collected at follow-up. The CDR3 loop is CASSRPGQGNYEQYF. As DNA, the CDR3 is TGTGCCAGCAGCCGACCGGGACAGGGAAACTACGAGCAGTACTTC.